Included here is one T cell receptor (beta chain) sequence, with context. Its specificity is not known. A mixed TRB-A/B primer pool amplified rearranged TRB by multiplex touch-down PCR. A single record per CDR3 protein comes from TCRdb applying MiXCR to the multiplex PCR reads. Of about 9,200 distinct CDR3 sequences in the sample, 34% were seen once. These data originate in a study of T cell repertoires in aging, cancer and after chemotherapy. Study information: Healthy donor repertoires were recorded over several months to years and showed clear clonal overlap. Whole-study results and caveats: Untreated cancer patients had significantly lower blood TCR diversity than age-matched healthy donors. In cancer patients, declining TCR diversity with age involved lost richness and lost evenness. Median generation probability rose over the chemotherapy interval in each cancer cohort, suggesting rebound thymic output.

The CDR3 is 16 residues long. With 2 bases removed from V and 2 bases from J, the gap between germline ends came to 12 bases. The germline V gene has CDR1 MGHRA and CDR2 YSYEKL. Amplification of TCR beta used genomic DNA extracted from peripheral blood. Source material: blood. This TCR was recovered from a human donor in good health. The chain links TRBV4-1 to TRBJ2-2; no firm D call. CDR3 sequence reads: CASSQRTARNTGELFF. As DNA, the CDR3 is TGCGCCAGCAGCCAACGGACCGCCCGAAACACCGGGGAGCTGTTTTTT.